This passage covers 7 T cell receptor beta chains from one sample sequenced in a study of read filtering for tumor transcriptome and immune sequencing. The library was built from about 0.4 ug RNA with molecular barcoded adaptors for alpha/delta and beta/gamma chains. TCRdb redid the calling of the reads with MiXCR, one entry per CDR3 protein. Of approximately 43,000 distinct CDR3 sequences in the sample, under 15% were seen once. Source material: a population of CD138-negative cells sorted from bone marrow. The receptor set was obtained from a donor at least 40 years old with multiple myeloma.

A remark on this clonotype: A read error is possible here, since a much larger clone lies one base away. This chain joins TRBV20-1 and TRBJ2-7; 8 bases match TRBD1. With 3 bases clipped from V and 7 bases from J, the junction kept 11 bases outside the gene matches. The length of the CDR3 is 14 residues. Germline CDR1 reads DFQATT; CDR2 reads SNEGSKA (reference sequence). CDR3 DNA: TGCAGTGCTAGCAAGGGACAGGCCCCGGCTGAGCAGTACTTC. Translating gives CSASKGQAPAEQYF.

This clonotype came up many times. The chain recombines TRBV29-1 with TRBJ2-1; D is ambiguous. In germline, CDR1 is SQVTM, CDR2 ANQGSEA. This CDR3 region has 12 residues. The V gene lost 2 bases and the J gene lost 4 bases, with 6 bases spanning the gap. The CDR3 nucleotides read TGCAGCGTTGAACAGACATACAATGAGCAGTTCTTC. Translating gives CSVEQTYNEQFF.

This clonotype has more than one count but fewer than ten. The genes are TRBV5-1 and TRBJ1-6; D gene unclear. This CDR3 has 14 residues. CDR1 and CDR2 (germline): SGHRS, YFSETQ. Trimming took 4 bases from V and 10 from J, leaving 15 bases between them. The CDR3 protein is CASSPRQAGSPLHF. The DNA for the CDR3 is TGCGCCAGCAGCCCCCGTCAGGCTGGATCACCCCTCCACTTT.

In this sample, this clonotype turned up many times. The rearrangement uses TRBV11-1 and TRBJ2-2; D possibly corresponds to TRBD1 (6 bases). V lost 4 bases and J 0 bases, leaving 12 bases between the germline ends. The length of the CDR3 is 16 residues. CDR1 is SGHAT and CDR2 is FQDESV in the germline V gene (reference sequence). The CDR3: CASSSAQGTNTGELFF. The DNA of the CDR3 is TGTGCCAGCAGCTCCGCACAGGGCACGAACACCGGGGAGCTGTTTTTT.

This clonotype has a count of ten or more. This chain's CDR3 is CAINSGTSNYGYTF. CDR3 in DNA: TGTGCCATCAATTCCGGGACATCTAACTATGGCTACACCTTC. The chain recombines TRBV10-3 with TRBJ1-2, with TRBD1 as a possible D gene (6 bases). Per germline, CDR1 ENHRY and CDR2 SYGVKD. The ends were cut back, 7 bases at V and 0 bases at J, with 12 bases in the middle. The length of the CDR3 is 14 residues.

This clonotype appeared many times. This chain's CDR3 is CASRGDRREETQYF. In DNA, the CDR3 is TGTGCCAGCAGGGGGGATCGGAGAGAAGAGACCCAGTACTTC. V is TRBV6-2 or TRBV6-3 and J is TRBJ2-5; tentatively, D is TRBD1 or TRBD2 (5 bases each). The CDR3 is 14 residues long. The germline gives CDR1 MNHEY, CDR2 SVGEGT. Trimming removed 6 bases at V and 3 bases at J, with 14 bases between.

The chain joins TRBV12-3 or TRBV12-4 to TRBJ2-5; 7 bases align to TRBD1. Trimming at V came to 5 bases and at J to 9 bases, leaving 12 bases not matched to a gene. The CDR3 covers 14 residues. CDR3 loop: CASSTRDSKEAQYF. Here the CDR3 DNA reads TGTGCCAGCAGTACCCGGGACAGTAAGGAGGCCCAGTACTTC.